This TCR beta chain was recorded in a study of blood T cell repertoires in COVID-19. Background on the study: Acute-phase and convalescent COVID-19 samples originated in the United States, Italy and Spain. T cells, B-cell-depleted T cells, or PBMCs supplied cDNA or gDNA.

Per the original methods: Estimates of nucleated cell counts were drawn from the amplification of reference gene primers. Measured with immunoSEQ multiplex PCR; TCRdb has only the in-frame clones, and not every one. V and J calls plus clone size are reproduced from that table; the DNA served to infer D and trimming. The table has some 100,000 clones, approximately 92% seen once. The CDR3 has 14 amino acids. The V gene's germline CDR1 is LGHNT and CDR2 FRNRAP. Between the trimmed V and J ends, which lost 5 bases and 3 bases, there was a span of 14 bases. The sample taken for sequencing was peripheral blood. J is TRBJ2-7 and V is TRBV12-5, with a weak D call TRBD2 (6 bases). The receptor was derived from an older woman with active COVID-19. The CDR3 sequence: CASGPGHGGYEQYF. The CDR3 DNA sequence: TGTGCTAGTGGTCCCGGACACGGGGGCTACGAGCAGTACTTC.